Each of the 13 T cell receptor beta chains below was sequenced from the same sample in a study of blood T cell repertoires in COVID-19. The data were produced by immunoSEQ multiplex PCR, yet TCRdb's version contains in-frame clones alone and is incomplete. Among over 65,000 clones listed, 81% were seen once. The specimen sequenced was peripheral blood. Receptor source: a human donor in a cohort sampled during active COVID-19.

The CDR3 here is CASNERGGLNEKLFF. CDR3 DNA sequence: TGCGCCAGCAATGAGCGAGGAGGACTTAATGAAAAACTGTTTTTT. The chain links TRBV5-1 to TRBJ1-4; D unclear. Trimming pared 6 bases from V and 4 bases from J, leaving 16 bases between. Per the germline V gene, CDR1 is SGHRS and CDR2 is YFSETQ. The CDR3 is 15 residues long.

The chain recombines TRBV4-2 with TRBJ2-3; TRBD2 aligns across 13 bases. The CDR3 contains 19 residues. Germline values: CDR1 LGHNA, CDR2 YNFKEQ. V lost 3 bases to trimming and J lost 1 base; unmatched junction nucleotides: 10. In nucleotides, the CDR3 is TGTGCCAGCAGCCAGAAACTAGCGGGAGGGCCGGGGGGCACAGATACGCAGTATTTT. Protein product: CASSQKLAGGPGGTDTQYF.

The CDR3: CATSRERSEAYNEQFF. CDR3 coding DNA: TGTGCCACCAGCAGAGAAAGAAGCGAAGCCTACAATGAGCAGTTCTTC. The chain is built from TRBV15 and TRBJ2-1; no clear D. Trimming stripped 0 bases from V and 2 bases from J, with 11 bases between. CDR3 length: 16 residues. From germline, CDR1 is LNHNV and CDR2 YYDKDF (reference sequence).

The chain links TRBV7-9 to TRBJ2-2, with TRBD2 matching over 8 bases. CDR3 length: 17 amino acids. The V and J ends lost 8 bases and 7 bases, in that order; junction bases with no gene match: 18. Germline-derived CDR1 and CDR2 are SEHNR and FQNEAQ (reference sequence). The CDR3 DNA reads TGTGCCAGCCGCCAAGGAAGCGGGGGACTTCTTGGCGGGGAGCTGTTTTTT. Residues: CASRQGSGGLLGGELFF.

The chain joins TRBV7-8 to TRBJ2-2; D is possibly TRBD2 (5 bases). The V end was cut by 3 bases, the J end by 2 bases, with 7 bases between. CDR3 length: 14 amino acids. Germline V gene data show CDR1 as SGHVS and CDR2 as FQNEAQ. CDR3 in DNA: TGTGCCAGCAGCTTCCGGGAAAACACCGGGGAGCTGTTTTTT. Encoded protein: CASSFRENTGELFF.

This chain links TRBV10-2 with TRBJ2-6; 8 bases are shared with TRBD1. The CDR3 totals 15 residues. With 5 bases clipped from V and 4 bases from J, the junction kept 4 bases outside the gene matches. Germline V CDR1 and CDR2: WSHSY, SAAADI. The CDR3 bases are TGCGCCAGCAGTCCAGGGGGCGGGGGGGCCAACGTCCTGACTTTC. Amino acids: CASSPGGGGANVLTF.

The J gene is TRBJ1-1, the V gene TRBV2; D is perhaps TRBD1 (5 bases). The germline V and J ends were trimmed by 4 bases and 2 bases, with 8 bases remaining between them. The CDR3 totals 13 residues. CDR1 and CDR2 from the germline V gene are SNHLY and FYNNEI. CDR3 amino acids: CASSGQLNTEAFF. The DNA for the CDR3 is TGTGCCAGCAGTGGACAGCTAAACACTGAAGCTTTCTTT.

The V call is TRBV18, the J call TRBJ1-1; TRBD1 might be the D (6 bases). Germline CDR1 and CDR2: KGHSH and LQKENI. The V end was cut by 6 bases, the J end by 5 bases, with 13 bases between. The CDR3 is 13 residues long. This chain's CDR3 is CASSPGQRTEAFF. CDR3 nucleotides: TGTGCCAGCTCCCCCGGACAGAGGACTGAAGCTTTCTTT.

CDR3 sequence reads: CASSPPNRGTDTQYF. The DNA of the CDR3 is TGTGCCAGCTCACCACCGAACAGGGGCACAGATACGCAGTATTTT. The chain uses TRBV18 and TRBJ2-3; possible D gene TRBD1, 6 bases. The CDR3 is 15 residues long. Germline V CDR1 and CDR2: KGHSH, LQKENI. Deletions cut 0 bases from V and 1 base from J, with 8 bases between.

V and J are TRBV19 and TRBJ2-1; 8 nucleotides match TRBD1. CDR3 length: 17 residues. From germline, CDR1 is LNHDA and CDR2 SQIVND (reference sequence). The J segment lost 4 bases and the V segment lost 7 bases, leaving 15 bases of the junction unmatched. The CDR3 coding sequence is TGTGCCAGTACCGAGCTAAAAGGGACAGGCAGATACAATGAGCAGTTCTTC. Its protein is CASTELKGTGRYNEQFF.

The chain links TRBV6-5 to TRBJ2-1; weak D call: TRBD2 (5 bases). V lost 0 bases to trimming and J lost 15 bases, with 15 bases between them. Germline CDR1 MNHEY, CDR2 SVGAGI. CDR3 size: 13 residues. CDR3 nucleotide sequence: TGTGCCAGCAGTTACTCCGGAAGTGGGAGCCTGTTCTTC. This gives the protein CASSYSGSGSLFF.

The CDR3 DNA sequence: TGTGCCAGCAGCTTAGCGACTAGCGGTGCAACAGATACGCAGTATTTT. The encoded protein is CASSLATSGATDTQYF. The genes are TRBV7-9 and TRBJ2-3, with 9 bases identical to TRBD2. Germline lookup yields CDR1 SEHNR and CDR2 FQNEAQ (reference sequence). The CDR3 covers 16 residues. The trim removed 0 bases at V and 3 bases at J, leaving 4 bases unmatched. Variable domain in full (rest from reference TRBV7-9 and TRBJ2-3): DTGVSQNPRHKITKRGQNVTFRCDPISEHNRLYWYRQTLGQGPEFLTYFQNEAQLEKSRLLSDRFSAERPKGSFSTLEIQRTEQGDSAMYLCASSLATSGATDTQYFGPGTRLTVL.

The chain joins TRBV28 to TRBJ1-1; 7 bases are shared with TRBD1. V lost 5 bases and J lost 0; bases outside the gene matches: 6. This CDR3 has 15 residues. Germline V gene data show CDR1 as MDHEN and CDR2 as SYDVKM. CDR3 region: CASSPGQDMNTEAFF. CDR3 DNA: TGTGCCAGCAGTCCAGGACAGGACATGAACACTGAAGCTTTCTTT.